This T cell receptor beta chain comes out of a study of cytomegalovirus exposure and HLA in healthy donors. The study, taken as a whole, reports: It was about 180 TCR beta chains that were listed as cytomegalovirus-associated. The CMV antigen specificity of a few CMV-associated chains was confirmed through in vitro analysis. It was reported that the classifier diagnosed cytomegalovirus status with high specificity and sensitivity in both the original and validation cohorts.

Measured with immunoSEQ multiplex PCR; TCRdb has only the in-frame clones, and not every one. Of some 130,000 clones listed, about 80% are singletons. Notes on this clone: Its antigen is not identified.

Germline values: CDR1 SEHNR, CDR2 FQNEAQ (reference sequence). Trimming removed 0 bases from V and 4 bases from J, with 6 bases in between. This CDR3 is 13 amino acids long. Sample: PBMCs. V gene TRBV7-9 combines with J gene TRBJ2-5; D may be TRBD2 (6 bases). The TCR comes from a man younger than 45 in good health and CMV-seropositive. CDR3: CASSLAGGETQYF. The DNA of the CDR3 is TGTGCCAGCAGCTTAGCCGGGGGAGAGACCCAGTACTTC.